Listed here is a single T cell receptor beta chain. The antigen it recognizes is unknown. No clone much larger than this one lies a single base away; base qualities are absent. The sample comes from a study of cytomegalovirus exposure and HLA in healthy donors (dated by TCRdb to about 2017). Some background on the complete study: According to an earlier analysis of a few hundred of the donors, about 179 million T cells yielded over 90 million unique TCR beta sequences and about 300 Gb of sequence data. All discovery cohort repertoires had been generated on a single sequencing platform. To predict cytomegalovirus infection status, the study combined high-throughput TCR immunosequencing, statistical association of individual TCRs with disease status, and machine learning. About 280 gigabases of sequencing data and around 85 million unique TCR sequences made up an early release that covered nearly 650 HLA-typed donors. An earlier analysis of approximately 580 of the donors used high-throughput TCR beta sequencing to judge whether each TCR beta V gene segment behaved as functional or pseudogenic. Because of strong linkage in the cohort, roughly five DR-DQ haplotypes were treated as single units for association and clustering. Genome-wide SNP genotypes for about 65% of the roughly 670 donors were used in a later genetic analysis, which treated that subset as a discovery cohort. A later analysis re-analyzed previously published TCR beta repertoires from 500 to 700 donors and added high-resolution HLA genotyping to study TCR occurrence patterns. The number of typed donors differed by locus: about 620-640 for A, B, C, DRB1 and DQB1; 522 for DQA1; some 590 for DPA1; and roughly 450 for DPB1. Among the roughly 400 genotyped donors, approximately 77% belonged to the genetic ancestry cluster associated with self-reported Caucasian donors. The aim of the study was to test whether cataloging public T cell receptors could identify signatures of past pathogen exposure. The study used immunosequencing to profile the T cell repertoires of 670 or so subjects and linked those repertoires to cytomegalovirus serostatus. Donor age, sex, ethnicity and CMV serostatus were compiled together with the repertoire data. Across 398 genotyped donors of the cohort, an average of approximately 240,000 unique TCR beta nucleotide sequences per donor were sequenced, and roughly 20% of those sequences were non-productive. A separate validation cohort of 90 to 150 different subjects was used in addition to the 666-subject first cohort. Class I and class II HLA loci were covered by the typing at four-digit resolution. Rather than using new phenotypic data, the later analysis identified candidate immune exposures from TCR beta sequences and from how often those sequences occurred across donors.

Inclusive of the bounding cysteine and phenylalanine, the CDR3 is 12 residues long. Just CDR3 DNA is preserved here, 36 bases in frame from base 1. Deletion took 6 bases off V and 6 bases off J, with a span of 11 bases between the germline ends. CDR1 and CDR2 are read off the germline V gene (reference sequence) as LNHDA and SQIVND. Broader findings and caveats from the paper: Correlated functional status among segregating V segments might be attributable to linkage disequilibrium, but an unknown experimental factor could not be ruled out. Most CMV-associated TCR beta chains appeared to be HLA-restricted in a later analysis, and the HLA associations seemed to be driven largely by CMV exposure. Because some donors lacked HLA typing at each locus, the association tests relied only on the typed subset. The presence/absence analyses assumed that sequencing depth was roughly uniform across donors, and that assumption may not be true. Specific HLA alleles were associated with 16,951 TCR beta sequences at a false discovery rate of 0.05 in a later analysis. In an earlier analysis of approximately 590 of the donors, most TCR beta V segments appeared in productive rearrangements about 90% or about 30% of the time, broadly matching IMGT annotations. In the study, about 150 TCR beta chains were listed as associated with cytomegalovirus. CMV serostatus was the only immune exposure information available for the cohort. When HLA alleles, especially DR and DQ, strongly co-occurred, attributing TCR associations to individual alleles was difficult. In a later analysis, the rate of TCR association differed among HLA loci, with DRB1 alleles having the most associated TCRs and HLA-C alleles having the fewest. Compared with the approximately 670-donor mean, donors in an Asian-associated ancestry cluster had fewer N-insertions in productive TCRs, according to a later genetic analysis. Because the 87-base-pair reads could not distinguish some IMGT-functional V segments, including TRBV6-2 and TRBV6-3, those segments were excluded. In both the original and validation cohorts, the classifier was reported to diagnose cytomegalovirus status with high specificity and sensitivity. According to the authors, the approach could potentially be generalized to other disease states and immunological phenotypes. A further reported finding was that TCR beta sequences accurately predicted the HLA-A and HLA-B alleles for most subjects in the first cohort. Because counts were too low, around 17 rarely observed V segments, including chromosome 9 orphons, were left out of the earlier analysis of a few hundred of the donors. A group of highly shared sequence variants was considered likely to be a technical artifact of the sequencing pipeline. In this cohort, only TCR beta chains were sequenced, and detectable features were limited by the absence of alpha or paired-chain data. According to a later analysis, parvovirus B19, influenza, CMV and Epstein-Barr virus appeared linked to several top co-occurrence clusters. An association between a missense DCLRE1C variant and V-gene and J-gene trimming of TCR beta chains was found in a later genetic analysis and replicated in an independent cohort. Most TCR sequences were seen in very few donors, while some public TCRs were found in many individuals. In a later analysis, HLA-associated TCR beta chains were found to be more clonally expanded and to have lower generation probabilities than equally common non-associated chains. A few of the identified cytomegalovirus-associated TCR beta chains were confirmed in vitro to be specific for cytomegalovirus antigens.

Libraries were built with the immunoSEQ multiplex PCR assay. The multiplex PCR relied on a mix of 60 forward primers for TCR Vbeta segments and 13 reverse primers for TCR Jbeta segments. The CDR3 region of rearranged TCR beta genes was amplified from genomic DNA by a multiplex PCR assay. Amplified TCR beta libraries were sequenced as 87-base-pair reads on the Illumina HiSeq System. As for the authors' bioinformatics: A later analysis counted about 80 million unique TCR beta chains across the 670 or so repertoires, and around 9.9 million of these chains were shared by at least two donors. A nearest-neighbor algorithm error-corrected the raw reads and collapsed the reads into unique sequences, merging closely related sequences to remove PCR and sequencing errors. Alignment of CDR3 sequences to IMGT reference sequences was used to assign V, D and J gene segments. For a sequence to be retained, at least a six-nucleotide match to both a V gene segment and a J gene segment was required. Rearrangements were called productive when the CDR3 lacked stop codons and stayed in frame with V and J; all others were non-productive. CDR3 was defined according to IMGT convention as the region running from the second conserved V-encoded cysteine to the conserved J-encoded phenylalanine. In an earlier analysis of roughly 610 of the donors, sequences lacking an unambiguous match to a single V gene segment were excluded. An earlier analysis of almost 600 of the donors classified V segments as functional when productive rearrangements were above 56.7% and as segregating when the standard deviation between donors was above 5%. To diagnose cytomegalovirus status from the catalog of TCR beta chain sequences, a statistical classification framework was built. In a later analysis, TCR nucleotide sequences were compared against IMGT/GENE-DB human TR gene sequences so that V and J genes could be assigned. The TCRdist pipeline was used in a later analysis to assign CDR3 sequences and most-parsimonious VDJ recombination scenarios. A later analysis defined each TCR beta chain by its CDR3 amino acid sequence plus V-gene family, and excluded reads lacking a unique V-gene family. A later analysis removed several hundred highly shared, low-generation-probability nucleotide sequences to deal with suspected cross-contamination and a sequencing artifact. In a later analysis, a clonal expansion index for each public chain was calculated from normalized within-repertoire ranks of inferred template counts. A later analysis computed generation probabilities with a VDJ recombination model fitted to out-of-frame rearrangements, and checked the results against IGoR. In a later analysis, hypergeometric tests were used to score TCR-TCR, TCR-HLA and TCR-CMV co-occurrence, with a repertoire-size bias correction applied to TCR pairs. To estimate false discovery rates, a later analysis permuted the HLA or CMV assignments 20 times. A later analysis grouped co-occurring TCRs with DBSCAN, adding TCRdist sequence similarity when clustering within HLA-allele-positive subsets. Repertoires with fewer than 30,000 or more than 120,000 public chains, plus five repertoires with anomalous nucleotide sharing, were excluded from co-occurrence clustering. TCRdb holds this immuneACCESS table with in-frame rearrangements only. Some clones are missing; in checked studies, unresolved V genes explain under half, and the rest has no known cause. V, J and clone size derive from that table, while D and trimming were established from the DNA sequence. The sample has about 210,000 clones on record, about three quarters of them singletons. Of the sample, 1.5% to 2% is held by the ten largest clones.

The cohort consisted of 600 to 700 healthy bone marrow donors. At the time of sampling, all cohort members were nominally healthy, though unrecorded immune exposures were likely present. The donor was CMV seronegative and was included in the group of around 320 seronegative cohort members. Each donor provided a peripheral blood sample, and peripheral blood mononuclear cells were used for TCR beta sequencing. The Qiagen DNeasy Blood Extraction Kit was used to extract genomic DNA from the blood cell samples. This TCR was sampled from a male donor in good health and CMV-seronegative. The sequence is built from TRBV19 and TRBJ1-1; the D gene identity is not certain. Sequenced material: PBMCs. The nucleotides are TGTGCCAGTAGCCCGAACGGTCCTGAAGCTTTCTTT. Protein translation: CASSPNGPEAFF.